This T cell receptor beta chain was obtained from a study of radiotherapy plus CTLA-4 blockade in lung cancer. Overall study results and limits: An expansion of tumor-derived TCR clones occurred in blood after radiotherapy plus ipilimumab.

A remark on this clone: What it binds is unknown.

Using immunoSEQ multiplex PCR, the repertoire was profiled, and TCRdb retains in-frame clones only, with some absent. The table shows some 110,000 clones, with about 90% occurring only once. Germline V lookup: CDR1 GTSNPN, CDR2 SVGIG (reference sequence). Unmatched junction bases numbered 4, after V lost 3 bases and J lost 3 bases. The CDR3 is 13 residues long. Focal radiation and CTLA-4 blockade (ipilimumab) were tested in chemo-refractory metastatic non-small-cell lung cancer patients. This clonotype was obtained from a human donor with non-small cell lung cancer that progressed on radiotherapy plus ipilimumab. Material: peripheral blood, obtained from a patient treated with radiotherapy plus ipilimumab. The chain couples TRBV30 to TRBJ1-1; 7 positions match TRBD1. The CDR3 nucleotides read TGTGCCTGGAGAGCAGGGGGGGACACTGAAGCTTTCTTT. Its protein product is CAWRAGGDTEAFF.